This T cell receptor (beta chain) appears in the sequencing data of a study of spatial heterogeneity in lung cancer. The CDR3 length is 13 residues. CDR1 is SGHAT, CDR2 FQNNGV, per germline. The ends were cut back, 3 bases at V and 9 bases at J, with 12 bases in the middle. Every molecule of TCR cDNA had its own unique molecular identifier. MiXCR, run by TCRdb on the 5' RACE reads, gives a single entry per CDR3 protein. The sample consists of some 21,000 distinct CDR3 sequences, 3.5% to 5.5% of them appearing once. This clonotype has only one observation. One base away lies a much larger clone, so this may be a sequencing read error. The time point is: sample taken at primary tumor resection.

The specimen was PBMCs, collected at surgery. The chain is built from TRBV11-2 and TRBJ2-1; maybe TRBD2 (6 bases). This receptor was identified in a male donor with early-stage non-small cell lung cancer. The CDR3 is CASSFGGMSEQFF. The CDR3 nucleotides read TGTGCCAGCAGCTTTGGGGGGATGAGTGAGCAGTTCTTC.